The clone carrying this TCR beta chain was counted many times. The antigen remains unidentified. The sample is drawn from a study of CD8+CD57+ T cells in acquired aplastic anemia. For the study at large: Sorted cells (CD4+ and CD8+) yielded DNA amounts that averaged around 3.5 ug. Findings and caveats of the study: CD8+ Simpson's diversity in patients was not significantly different from that in controls. Comparison of patients with controls identified 25 to 30 shared CD8+ CDR3 sequences.

The study profiled TCR beta VDJ and CDR3 using genomic DNA as template. TCRdb re-analysed the reads in MiXCR, keeping a single row per CDR3 protein. The table lists some 160,000 distinct CDR3 sequences, 40% to 60% of them singletons. V was shortened by 1 base and J by 5 bases, with 12 bases between the two germline ends. Germline V lookup: CDR1 LNHDA, CDR2 SQIVND (reference sequence). This CDR3 is 15 amino acids long. Sequencing involved patients with CD8+CD57+ cell expansion previously shown by flow cytometry. Among the patients, all had severe acquired aplastic anemia. Sequencing used sorted CD4+, CD8+, or CD8+CD57+ T cells (not recorded which) from PBMCs. The chain couples TRBV19 to TRBJ1-5; no clear D. The source is a human donor with aplastic anemia. The CDR3 nucleotides read TGTGCCAGTAGTATAGTTCCGGGGTGGGATCAGCCCCAGCATTTT. This translates into CASSIVPGWDQPQHF.